What follows are 16 T cell receptor beta chains derived from one specimen sequenced in a study of metastatic and nonmetastatic thyroid tumors. Not a single patient had been given any form of treatment at any point before undergoing thyroid surgery. TCRdb re-processed the PCR reads through MiXCR. The sample comprises 75,000 to 95,000 clones, about 13% of which are singletons, and 11% rests with the top ten. Sequencing was performed on blood. These receptors all come from a female donor with papillary thyroid cancer or a benign thyroid nodule (not recorded which). Some clones in this sample may be carry-over from other donors' samples.

This clone was picked up many times. The chain is built from TRBV6-1 and TRBJ2-3; D possibly corresponds to TRBD2 (6 bases). This CDR3 has 15 residues. Germline assignment: CDR1 MNHNS and CDR2 SASEGT. V was shortened by 5 bases and J by 2 bases, with 14 bases between the two germline ends. The CDR3 spells CASSPIADYTDTQYF. CDR3 coding DNA: TGTGCCAGCAGTCCGATAGCGGACTACACAGATACGCAGTATTTT.

This clone showed up many times. This chain links TRBV6-1 with TRBJ1-2; 8 bases align to TRBD1. CDR1 is MNHNS, CDR2 SASEGT, per germline. The CDR3 totals 13 residues. V gave up 7 bases and J gave up 5 bases; unmatched junction bases: 6. This chain's CDR3 is CASTMDRVYGYTF. In DNA form, the CDR3 reads TGTGCCAGCACCATGGACAGGGTATATGGCTACACCTTC.

This clone was recorded many times. V usage is TRBV5-6 and J usage is TRBJ1-1; 7 bases are shared with TRBD1. V was clipped by 6 bases and J by 5 bases; unmatched bases: 7. This CDR3 contains 13 residues. CDR1 SGHDT and CDR2 YYEEEE come from the germline V gene. CDR3 sequence: CASTRGWETEAFF. The CDR3 bases are TGTGCCAGCACCAGGGGGTGGGAGACTGAAGCTTTCTTT.

V gene TRBV28 combines with J gene TRBJ2-7; D possibly corresponds to TRBD1 (5 bases). The length of the CDR3 is 17 residues. Trimming removed 3 bases at V and 3 bases at J, with 21 bases between. From germline, CDR1 is MDHEN and CDR2 SYDVKM. DNA of the CDR3: TGTGCCAGCAGTTTCCGCGGTCAGGGCCTAGACGACTACGAGCAGTACTTC. Protein sequence: CASSFRGQGLDDYEQYF.

There are many counts of this clone. This rearrangement joins TRBV28 to TRBJ2-2; no clear D. V was trimmed by 4 bases and J by 4 bases, leaving 10 bases between them. This CDR3 is built from 14 residues. The germline gives CDR1 MDHEN, CDR2 SYDVKM. CDR3 DNA: TGTGCCAGCAGTTCGGGTCAACCCACCGGGGAGCTGTTTTTT. This translates into CASSSGQPTGELFF.

In the case of this clone: At one boundary the junction diverges from the germline segment, which might be a read error. The chain couples TRBV11-2 to TRBJ2-1; TRBD2 aligns across 9 bases. The CDR3 is 18 residues long. Germline assignment: CDR1 SGHAT and CDR2 FQNNGV. The CDR3 DNA sequence: TGTGCCAGCACCTTACTTGGGAGGGGGCGGGAGGGCTTCAATGAGCAGTTCTTC. As protein: CASTLLGRGREGFNEQFF.

This clone was found many times. The V call is TRBV5-1, the J call TRBJ1-3, with D unclear. The CDR3 runs to 14 residues. Germline values: CDR1 SGHRS, CDR2 YFSETQ. The V and J ends lost 4 bases and 4 bases respectively, with 12 bases between them. In DNA form, the CDR3 reads TGCGCCAGCAGCCAGTCTGCTGTAGGAAACACCATATATTTT. It encodes CASSQSAVGNTIYF.

This clone has ten or more counts. V and J are TRBV11-2 and TRBJ2-3; D uncertain. The V end lost 5 bases, the J end lost 11 bases, and 14 bases lay between the germline ends. This CDR3 is built from 12 residues. Looked up from germline, CDR1 is SGHAT and CDR2 is FQNNGV. This CDR3 is CASSPTSILQYF. In nucleotides, the CDR3 is TGTGCCAGCAGCCCGACGTCTATCCTGCAGTATTTT.

This clone was counted at least ten times. V is TRBV9 and J is TRBJ1-3, with D perhaps TRBD1 (5 bases). Germline V CDR1 and CDR2: SGDLS, YYNGEE. V gave up 6 bases and J gave up 1 base, with 14 bases separating them. The length of the CDR3 is 15 residues. CDR3: CASTTTGDSGNTIYF. The CDR3 nucleotides read TGTGCCAGCACCACCACGGGGGATTCTGGAAACACCATATATTTT.

This clone has only a few counts. Germline and junction disagree at one end, which may indicate a read error. The CDR3 coding sequence is TGTGCCAGCAGCCCTGTCGACACCTACAATGAGCGGTTCTTC. Translated, it gives CASSPVDTYNERFF. The chain recombines TRBV6-1 with TRBJ2-1; D not certain. Per the germline V gene, CDR1 is MNHNS and CDR2 is SASEGT. The length of the CDR3 is 14 residues.

This clone showed up many times. V usage is TRBV29-1 and J usage is TRBJ1-2; 9 bases fit TRBD1. After removal of 6 bases from V and 4 bases from J, the junction contained 6 bases not matched to a gene. The CDR3 has 13 amino acids. In germline, CDR1 is SQVTM, CDR2 ANQGSEA. DNA for the CDR3: TGCAGCGTAACAGGGGGCGCGGGCTATGGCTACACCTTC. It translates to CSVTGGAGYGYTF.

For this clone: A read error may produce the germline difference seen at one junction end. The J gene is TRBJ2-6, the V gene TRBV27, with D uncertain. Germline assignment: CDR1 MNHEY and CDR2 SMNVEV (reference sequence). CDR3 length: 18 residues. The CDR3 is CASSLSVDASLRANFLTF. As DNA, the CDR3 is TGTGCCAGCAGTTTAAGTGTGGATGCCTCCCTCCGGGCCAACTTCCTGACTTTC.

This clone was observed at least ten times. The chain combines TRBV9 with TRBJ2-3; 9 bases are shared with TRBD2. Germline V CDR1 and CDR2: SGDLS, YYNGEE. V dropped 0 bases and J dropped 4; count of bases not matched to a gene: 6. The CDR3 extends over 16 amino acids. CDR3 sequence: CASSVAGSGSPDTQYF. DNA for the CDR3: TGTGCCAGCAGCGTAGCTGGTAGCGGGAGCCCAGATACGCAGTATTTT.

This clone appeared many times. V gene TRBV11-2 combines with J gene TRBJ2-6; 10 nucleotides agree with TRBD1. The V gene end was trimmed by 5 bases and the J gene end by 2 bases; junction bases not matched to a gene: 9. This CDR3 spans 18 amino acids. Germline CDR1 and CDR2: SGHAT and FQNNGV. Here the CDR3 reads CASSPLTGTGAGANVLTF. CDR3 nucleotides: TGTGCCAGCAGCCCTCTAACCGGGACAGGGGCTGGGGCCAACGTCCTGACTTTC.

This clone was counted ten times or more. Other nucleotide sequences from this sample produce the same CDR3. The chain carries TRBV15 and TRBJ2-3; D possibly corresponds to TRBD1 (6 bases). V lost 0 bases to trimming and J lost 5 bases, with 18 bases between them. This CDR3 spans 17 amino acids. Germline values: CDR1 LNHNV, CDR2 YYDKDF (reference sequence). CDR3 protein: CATSRDLFEQGVDTQYF. The CDR3 bases are TGTGCCACCAGCAGAGATTTATTCGAACAGGGTGTAGATACGCAGTATTTT.

This clone was seen many times. The rearrangement joins TRBV28 to TRBJ2-3, with a possible D match to TRBD2 (5 bases). The CDR3 has 16 amino acids. V was trimmed by 5 bases and J by 1 base, leaving 16 bases between them. The germline V gene has CDR1 MDHEN and CDR2 SYDVKM. CDR3 region: CASSQRSWTRTDTQYF. The CDR3 bases are TGTGCCAGCAGTCAAAGGTCCTGGACTCGCACAGATACGCAGTATTTT.